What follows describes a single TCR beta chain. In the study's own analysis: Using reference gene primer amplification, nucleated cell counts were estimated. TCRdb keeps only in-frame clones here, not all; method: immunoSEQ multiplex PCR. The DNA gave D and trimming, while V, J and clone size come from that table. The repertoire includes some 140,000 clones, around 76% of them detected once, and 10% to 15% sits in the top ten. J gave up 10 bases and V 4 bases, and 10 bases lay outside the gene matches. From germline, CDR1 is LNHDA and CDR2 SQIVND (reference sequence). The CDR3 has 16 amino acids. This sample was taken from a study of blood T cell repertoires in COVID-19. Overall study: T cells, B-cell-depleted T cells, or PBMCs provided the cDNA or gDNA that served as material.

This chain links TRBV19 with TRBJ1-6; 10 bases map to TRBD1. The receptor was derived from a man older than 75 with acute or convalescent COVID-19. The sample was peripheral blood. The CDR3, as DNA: TGTGCCAGTAGTAAGGGACAGGGGCGGTCGCAATCACCCCTCCACTTT. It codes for CASSKGQGRSQSPLHF.